In its sample, the clone carrying this T cell receptor (beta chain) was seen many times. The antigen is undetermined. A much larger clone differs from this one at a single base, so this may be a read error. These data belong to a study of metastatic and nonmetastatic thyroid tumors. The CDR3 spans 15 residues. Overall study results and limits: Patients with malignant thyroid tumors reportedly had significantly higher TCR beta diversity than those with benign nodules, in blood and tumor.

No patient received treatment before thyroid surgery. Source study methods: Clinicopathological groups of papillary thyroid cancer showed CDR3 differences that were used to build a distant-metastasis classifier. TCRdb reprocessed the PCR reads using MiXCR. These V and J calls derive from TCRdb rather than the authors' analysis. The sample consists of roughly 59,000 clones, roughly 17% of them appearing once. The sequence came from a male donor with papillary thyroid cancer or a benign thyroid nodule (not recorded which). Some clones in this sample may be carry-over from other donors' samples. This chain connects TRBV12-3 or TRBV12-4 to TRBJ2-2; TRBD2 matches at 8 bases. Sequenced sample: blood. The DNA of the CDR3 is TGTGCCAGCAGTTTGGTAGCGGGACTCACCGGGGAGCCGTTTTTT. Amino acids: CASSLVAGLTGEPFF.